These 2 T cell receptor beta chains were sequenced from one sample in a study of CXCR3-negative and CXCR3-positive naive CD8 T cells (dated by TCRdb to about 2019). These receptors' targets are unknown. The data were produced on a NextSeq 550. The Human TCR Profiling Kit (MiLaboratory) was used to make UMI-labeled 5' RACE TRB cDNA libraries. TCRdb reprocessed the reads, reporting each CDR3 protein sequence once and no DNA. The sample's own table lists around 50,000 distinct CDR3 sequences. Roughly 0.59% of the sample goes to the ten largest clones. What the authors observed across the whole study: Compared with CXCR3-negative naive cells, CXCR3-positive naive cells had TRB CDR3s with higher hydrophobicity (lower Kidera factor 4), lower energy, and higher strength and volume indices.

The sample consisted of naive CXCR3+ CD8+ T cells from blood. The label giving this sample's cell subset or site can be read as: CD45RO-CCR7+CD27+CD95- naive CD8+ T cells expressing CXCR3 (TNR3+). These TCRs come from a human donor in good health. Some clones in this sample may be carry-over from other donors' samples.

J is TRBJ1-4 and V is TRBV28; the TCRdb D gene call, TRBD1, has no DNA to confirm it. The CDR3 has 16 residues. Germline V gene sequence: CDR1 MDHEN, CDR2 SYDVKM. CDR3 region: CASSSPRQGVDEKLFF.

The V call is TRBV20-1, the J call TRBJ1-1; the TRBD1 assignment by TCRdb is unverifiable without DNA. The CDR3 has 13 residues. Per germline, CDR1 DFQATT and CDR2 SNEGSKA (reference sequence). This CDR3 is CSARPQGNTEAFF.